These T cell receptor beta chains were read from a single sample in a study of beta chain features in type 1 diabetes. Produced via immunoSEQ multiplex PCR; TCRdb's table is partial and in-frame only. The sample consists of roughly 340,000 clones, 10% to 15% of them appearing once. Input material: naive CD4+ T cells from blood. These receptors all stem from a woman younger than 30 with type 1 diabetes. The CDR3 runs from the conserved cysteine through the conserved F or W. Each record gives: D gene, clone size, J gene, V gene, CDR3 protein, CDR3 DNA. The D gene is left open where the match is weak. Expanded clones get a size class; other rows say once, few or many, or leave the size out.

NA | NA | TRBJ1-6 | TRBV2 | CAHGRGVDNSPLHF | TGTGCCCACGGGAGGGGCGTCGATAATTCACCCCTCCACTTT
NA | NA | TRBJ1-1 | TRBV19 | CASSIRVRSTEAFF | TGTGCCAGTAGTATCAGGGTAAGGAGCACTGAAGCTTTCTTT
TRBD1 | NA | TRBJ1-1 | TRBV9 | CASSPTGQGLNTEAFF | TGTGCCAGCAGCCCCACCGGACAGGGACTGAACACTGAAGCTTTCTTT
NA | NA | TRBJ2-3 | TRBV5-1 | CASSSAGGGDTQYF | TGCGCCAGCAGCTCTGCAGGTGGAGGGGATACGCAGTATTTT
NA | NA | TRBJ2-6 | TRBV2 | CASSVPSGRANVLTF | TGTGCCAGCAGTGTGCCCTCGGGTAGGGCCAACGTCCTGACTTTC
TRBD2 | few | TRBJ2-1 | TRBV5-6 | CASSWGGRAYNEQFF | TGTGCCAGCAGCTGGGGGGGAAGGGCCTACAATGAGCAGTTCTTC
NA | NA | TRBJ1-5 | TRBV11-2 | CASSFGRGKSQHF | TGTGCCAGCAGCTTCGGCCGGGGAAAGTCCCAGCATTTT
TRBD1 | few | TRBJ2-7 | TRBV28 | CASSRPGQGYEQYF | TGTGCCAGCAGTCGTCCGGGACAGGGGTACGAGCAGTACTTC
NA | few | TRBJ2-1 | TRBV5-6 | CASSLPVGANEQFF | TGTGCCAGCAGCTTACCCGTAGGGGCCAATGAGCAGTTCTTC
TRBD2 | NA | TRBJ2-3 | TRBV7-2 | CASSLRGRAGTDTQYF | TGTGCCAGCAGCTTACGCGGGAGGGCCGGGACAGATACGCAGTATTTT
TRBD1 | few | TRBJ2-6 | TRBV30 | CALGDSPSGANVLTF | TGTGCCTTGGGGGACAGCCCCTCTGGGGCCAACGTCCTGACTTTC
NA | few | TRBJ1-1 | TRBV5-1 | CASSVPPGAEAFF | TGCGCCAGCAGCGTACCACCAGGGGCCGAAGCTTTCTTT
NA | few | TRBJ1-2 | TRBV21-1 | CASGDRDTYYGYTF | TGTGCCAGCGGTGACCGGGACACCTACTATGGCTACACCTTC
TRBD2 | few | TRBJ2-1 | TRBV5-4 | CASSPSRLAGVNEQFF | TGTGCCAGCAGCCCGAGTAGACTAGCGGGAGTGAATGAGCAGTTCTTC
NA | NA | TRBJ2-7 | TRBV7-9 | CASSLLQLPYEQYF | TGTGCCAGCAGCTTATTGCAGTTACCCTACGAGCAGTACTTC
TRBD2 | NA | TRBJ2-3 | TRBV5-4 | CASSLGGGPLDTQYF | TGTGCCAGCAGCTTGGGGGGAGGGCCGTTAGATACGCAGTATTTT
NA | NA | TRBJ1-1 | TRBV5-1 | CASSPLYGTEAFF | TGCGCCAGCAGCCCCCTGTACGGCACTGAAGCTTTCTTT
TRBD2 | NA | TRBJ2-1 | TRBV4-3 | CASSRGRAGNEQFF | TGCGCCAGCAGCCGCGGGAGGGCCGGAAATGAGCAGTTCTTC
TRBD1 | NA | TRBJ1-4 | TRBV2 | CASSEGTGREKLFF | TGTGCCAGCAGTGAGGGGACAGGGAGGGAAAAACTGTTTTTT
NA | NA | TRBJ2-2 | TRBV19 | CASMEEGQINTGELFF | TGTGCCAGTATGGAGGAGGGACAGATCAACACCGGGGAGCTGTTTTTT
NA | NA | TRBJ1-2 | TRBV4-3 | CASSQVAVNYGYTF | TGCGCCAGCAGCCAAGTTGCGGTTAACTATGGCTACACCTTC